This TCR beta chain was identified in a study of shared clonotypes between healthy human individuals. The method was immunoSEQ multiplex PCR; TCRdb's version includes in-frame clones alone and lacks a portion of them. The sample contains 900,000 to 1,200,000 clones, around 78% of which appear only once. Germline assignment: CDR1 MDHEN and CDR2 SYDVKM. This CDR3 comprises 13 residues. Trimming removed 8 bases from V and 4 bases from J, with 12 bases in between. Adult donors, all healthy and HIV-negative, had no recent acute infections or vaccinations. About this clone itself: The antigen remains unidentified.

General study results and limits: Shared across a few donors were around 5% of the naive CD4 clonotypes. Naive subsets generally exceeded memory subsets in estimated richness.

This chain links TRBV28 with TRBJ1-5, with D uncertain. The clonotype was recovered from a young man in good health. Some clones in this sample may be carry-over from other donors' samples. The sequenced sample was memory CD4+ T cells from PBMCs. Subset given: CD45RA-negative fraction. CDR3 sequence (DNA): TGTGCCAGCGTGCGGGAACTTAATCAGCCCCAGCATTTT. Translating it yields CASVRELNQPQHF. The variable domain in full, completed from reference TRBV28 and TRBJ1-5, reads DVKVTQSSRYLVKRTGEKVFLECVQDMDHENMFWYRQDPGLGLRLIYFSYDVKMKEKGDIPEGYSVSREKKERFSLILESASTNQTSMYLCASVRELNQPQHFGDGTRLSIL.